These 25 T cell receptor beta chains share one sample of origin, sequenced in a study of Graves' ophthalmopathy and Graves' hyperthyroidism. The authors amplified TCR beta CDR3 regions from RNA transcripts. The workflow started with a first-round RT-PCR run with HTBI primers and then moved on to a second-round multiplex PCR. TCRdb passed the multiplex PCR reads through MiXCR, listing each CDR3 protein once. Of 900,000 to 1,200,000 distinct CDR3 sequences listed, approximately 35% are singletons. Material: peripheral blood or thyroid tissue (not recorded which). Receptor source: an adult man with Graves' hyperthyroidism.

V is TRBV29-1 and J is TRBJ2-5, with no clear D. The germline V gene has CDR1 SQVTM and CDR2 ANQGSEA. V was trimmed by 6 bases and J by 6 bases, leaving 20 bases between them. The CDR3 has 14 amino acids. The CDR3 protein is CSVALNVGSKTQYF. CDR3 DNA sequence: TGCAGCGTCGCCTTGAACGTGGGGTCGAAGACCCAGTACTTC.

On this clonotype itself: Since a much larger clone is just one base distant, this may be a read error. V usage is TRBV5-1 and J usage is TRBJ2-2; 8 bases agree with TRBD2. Germline CDR1 and CDR2: SGHRS and YFSETQ. Trimming at V came to 4 bases and at J to 9 bases, leaving 11 bases not matched to a gene. There are 15 residues in the CDR3. In DNA, the CDR3 is TGCGCCAGCAGCAATGACCCCGAGCGGGAGCGGGAGCTGTTTTTT. Encoded protein: CASSNDPERERELFF.

This rearrangement joins TRBV5-6 to TRBJ2-7, with 9 bases lining up with TRBD1. Looked up from germline, CDR1 is SGHDT and CDR2 is YYEEEE. Losses at the gene ends were 5 bases for V and 6 bases for J; bases not matched to a gene: 9. The CDR3 spans 14 residues. CDR3 sequence (DNA): TGTGCCAGCAGTTCCACCGGGACAGGGTTCGAGCAGTACTTC. Residues: CASSSTGTGFEQYF.

This clonotype was found a few times. The chain joins TRBV28 to TRBJ2-5; perhaps TRBD1 as D (6 bases). Between the trimmed V and J ends, which lost 5 bases and 5 bases, there was a span of 15 bases. The V gene's germline CDR1 is MDHEN and CDR2 SYDVKM. This CDR3 is 14 amino acids long. In DNA, the CDR3 is TGTGCCAGCAGTCTCCGGGACAATAGGGAGACCCAGTACTTC. Its protein is CASSLRDNRETQYF.

The chain uses TRBV28 and TRBJ1-2; D unclear. V shed 4 bases and J shed 2 bases, with 8 bases lying between them. The CDR3 contains 13 residues. CDR1 and CDR2 (germline): MDHEN, SYDVKM. The CDR3 DNA follows: TGTGCCAGCAGTTCAGTCGTGAACTATGGCTACACCTTC. Its protein is CASSSVVNYGYTF.

This chain connects TRBV24-1 to TRBJ2-5, with 10 bases matching TRBD2. V shed 5 bases and J 2 bases; nucleotides not matched to a gene: 7. Germline lookup yields CDR1 KGHDR and CDR2 SFDVKD. The CDR3 consists of 16 residues. The CDR3 DNA reads TGTGCCACCAGTGGCATCACTAGCGGGATTCAAGAGACCCAGTACTTC. Amino acid sequence: CATSGITSGIQETQYF.

The CDR3 DNA reads TGTGCCAGCACCCACCCGGGACTAGCGGGAGATGAGCAGTACTTC. This translates into CASTHPGLAGDEQYF. The chain recombines TRBV7-8 with TRBJ2-7; 14 bases are shared with TRBD2. The CDR3 has 15 amino acids. J was trimmed by 7 bases and V by 7 bases; bases with no gene match: 9. Germline V gives CDR1 SGHVS, CDR2 FQNEAQ.

This clonotype was seen repeatedly, ten times or more. J is TRBJ2-5 and V is TRBV7-2; 9 nucleotides line up with TRBD1. Germline CDR1 is SGHTA and CDR2 is FQGNSA. The junction had 7 bases not matched to a gene; V was cut back by 7 bases and J by 4 bases. The CDR3 length is 14 residues. The CDR3 loop reads CASNPTGGGETQYF. The CDR3 nucleotides are TGTGCCAGCAACCCTACAGGGGGCGGAGAGACCCAGTACTTC.

This chain connects TRBV29-1 to TRBJ1-2; 7 positions agree with TRBD1. The CDR3 extends over 11 amino acids. Germline assignment: CDR1 SQVTM and CDR2 ANQGSEA. V was pared by 8 bases and J by 8 bases, with 8 bases of the junction left unmatched. CDR3 sequence (DNA): TGCAGCTTGGACCAGGGGGACGGCTACACCTTC. Its translation is CSLDQGDGYTF.

This clonotype was seen ten or more times. The chain is built from TRBV10-3 and TRBJ1-1, with 10 bases fitting TRBD1. V gave up 10 bases and J gave up 5 bases; unmatched junction bases: 13. This CDR3 has 15 amino acids. The germline V gene encodes CDR1 ENHRY and CDR2 SYGVKD. CDR3 sequence reads: CASTPGQGKETEAFF. Written as DNA, the CDR3 is TGTGCCAGCACCCCGGGACAGGGGAAGGAGACTGAAGCTTTCTTT.

Note on this clonotype: This may stem from a read error, because a much larger clone lies one nucleotide away. The J gene is TRBJ2-7, the V gene TRBV10-3, with D possibly being TRBD1 (5 bases). From germline, CDR1 is ENHRY and CDR2 SYGVKD. The CDR3 is 13 amino acids. CDR3 residues: CAISETGIYGQYF. The CDR3 DNA follows: TGTGCCATCAGTGAAACAGGTATCTACGGGCAGTACTTC.

This clonotype was detected a few times. The junction departs from the called germline gene at one end, perhaps through a read error. This chain uses TRBV10-3 with TRBJ1-1; D not resolved. The CDR3 spans 15 residues. From germline, CDR1 is ENHRY and CDR2 SYGVKD. The CDR3 reads CASSESIAGNTEAFF. CDR3 nucleotide sequence: TGTGCCAGCAGTGAATCGATAGCTGGGAACACTGAAGCTTTCTTT.

The CDR3 protein is CASSLRFPSYEQYF. The CDR3 DNA is TGTGCCAGCAGTTTAAGGTTTCCCTCCTACGAGCAGTACTTC. The chain couples TRBV12-3 or TRBV12-4 to TRBJ2-7; no clear D gene. V was clipped by 2 bases and J by 0 bases, with 8 bases between them. This CDR3 region has 14 residues.

Only a few counts were recorded for this clonotype. The chain uses TRBV11-1 and TRBJ2-7; a possible D gene is TRBD1 (5 bases). Trimming pared 4 bases from V and 5 bases from J, leaving 27 bases between. Germline assignment: CDR1 SGHAT and CDR2 FQDESV (reference sequence). The CDR3 covers 18 residues. The CDR3 coding sequence is TGTGCCAGCAGCTCAATTCGGACCCGGACAACCCTCTTGGACGAGCAGTACTTC. Protein product: CASSSIRTRTTLLDEQYF.

This chain links TRBV9 with TRBJ2-5; TRBD1 or TRBD2 may be the D gene (6 bases each). CDR3 size: 15 residues. With 3 bases removed from V and 5 bases from J, the gap between germline ends came to 17 bases. Germline V gene sequence: CDR1 SGDLS, CDR2 YYNGEE. CDR3 DNA: TGTGCCAGCAGCGGTCCGGGGGCGCTGGGGGAGACCCAGTACTTC. Protein sequence: CASSGPGALGETQYF.

The rearrangement uses TRBV7-9 and TRBJ2-5; weak D call: TRBD2 (6 bases). This CDR3 has 14 amino acids. Trimming removed 5 bases from V and 5 bases from J, with 15 bases in between. Germline lookup yields CDR1 SEHNR and CDR2 FQNEAQ (reference sequence). The CDR3 region has the DNA TGTGCCAGCAGCGCATACGGGAGCAAGGAGACCCAGTACTTC. Its translation is CASSAYGSKETQYF.

This clonotype was seen repeatedly, ten times or more. This sequence joins TRBV20-1 and TRBJ2-7; 9 bases are a match to TRBD1. Germline assignment: CDR1 DFQATT and CDR2 SNEGSKA (reference sequence). V shed 5 bases, J shed 2 bases, and the junction held 4 bases outside the gene matches. The CDR3 consists of 13 residues. CDR3 nucleotide sequence: TGCAGTGCTCCGGGACAGGGACCCTACGAGCAGTACTTC. As protein: CSAPGQGPYEQYF.

This clonotype appeared many times. The chain has TRBV5-1 and TRBJ2-5; 7 bases map to TRBD1. The germline CDR1 and CDR2 sequences are SGHRS and YFSETQ. CDR3 length: 11 residues. V gave up 4 bases and J gave up 14 bases; unmatched junction bases: 8. CDR3 protein: CASSPGQDQYF. Here the CDR3 DNA reads TGCGCCAGCAGCCCCGGACAGGACCAATACTTC.

There are many counts of this clonotype. Relative to the germline gene, one junction end is altered; a read error may explain this. The chain carries TRBV3-1 and TRBJ1-2, with 7 bases lining up with TRBD1. Germline-derived CDR1 and CDR2 are LGHDT and YNNKEL (reference sequence). This CDR3 comprises 14 residues. Written as DNA, the CDR3 is TGTGCCAGTAGCCCTGGGACAGTTAACTATGGCTACACCTTC. This translates into CASSPGTVNYGYTF.

CDR3 sequence reads: CASRSGVTNEKLFF. Here the CDR3 DNA reads TGTGCCAGCAGGTCTGGGGTGACTAATGAAAAACTGTTTTTT. The chain carries TRBV7-8 and TRBJ1-4, with no clear D. Germline lookup yields CDR1 SGHVS and CDR2 FQNEAQ. The CDR3 is 14 residues long. Trimming removed 6 bases from V and 2 bases from J, with 10 bases in between.

The rearrangement uses TRBV9 and TRBJ1-4; unclear D gene. The CDR3 has 13 amino acids. Germline CDR1 reads SGDLS; CDR2 reads YYNGEE. V dropped 0 bases and J dropped 8 bases, with 8 bases sitting between them. CDR3 DNA sequence: TGTGCCAGCAGCGTAGACCCGGGGGAAAAACTGTTTTTT. Translation: CASSVDPGEKLFF.

In this sample, this clonotype turned up many times. The chain uses TRBV7-6 and TRBJ2-7; 9 bases line up with TRBD2. This CDR3 contains 15 residues. Germline-derived CDR1 and CDR2 are SGHVS and FNYEAQ. After removal of 1 base from V and 8 bases from J, the junction contained 9 bases not matched to a gene. The CDR3 DNA reads TGTGCCAGCAGCTTAGTCGCTAGCGGGGAGGGGAAGCAGTACTTC. Translating it yields CASSLVASGEGKQYF.

Many counts were recorded for this clonotype. This chain joins TRBV2 and TRBJ2-7; 7 bases line up with TRBD2. The ends lost 3 bases at V and 2 bases at J; junction bases unmatched: 1. The germline CDR1 and CDR2 sequences are SNHLY and FYNNEI. This CDR3 is built from 13 residues. The DNA for the CDR3 is TGTGCCAGCAGTGATGGGGGGGCCTACGAGCAGTACTTC. Its protein is CASSDGGAYEQYF.

This clonotype was observed many times. CDR3 nucleotide sequence: TGTGCCAGCAGCAGACGGATAGGGGAAAAACTGTTTTTT. Protein product: CASSRRIGEKLFF. The chain joins TRBV6-5 to TRBJ1-4; no firm D call. This CDR3 region has 13 residues. The V and J ends lost 6 bases and 8 bases respectively, with 13 bases between them. Germline CDR1 MNHEY, CDR2 SVGAGI.

A remark on this clonotype: This could be a read error, since a much larger clone is one nucleotide away. Written as DNA, the CDR3 is TGTGCCGGCAGCAACCGGGACAGGGGTGCAACTAATGAAAAACTGTTTTTT. Translated, it gives CAGSNRDRGATNEKLFF. The V and J genes are TRBV11-2 and TRBJ1-4, with 10 positions matching TRBD1. Looked up from germline, CDR1 is SGHAT and CDR2 is FQNNGV. The CDR3 runs 17 residues.